This TCR beta chain was documented in a study of blood T cell repertoires in COVID-19. Whole-study context: COVID-19 samples collected from the United States, Italy and Spain covered acute and convalescent phases. PBMCs, B-cell-depleted T cells, or T cells were the source of the cDNA or gDNA that made up the material.

As processed by the authors: Amplification from reference gene primers served as the basis for estimated nucleated cell counts. The method was immunoSEQ multiplex PCR; TCRdb's version includes in-frame clones alone and lacks a portion of them. The DNA was the basis for D and trimming; V, J and clone size are from that table. Of 200,000 or so clones in the sample, about 88% were seen once. This clone was seen once. The CDR3 spans 14 residues. V shed 4 bases and J 7 bases; nucleotides not matched to a gene: 5. Germline V gene sequence: CDR1 MNHEY, CDR2 SMNVEV (reference sequence). Sequenced: peripheral blood. The sequence was obtained from a man in his forties or fifties with active or convalescent COVID-19. This rearrangement joins TRBV27 to TRBJ1-5; 9 positions match TRBD1. CDR3 DNA sequence: TGTGCCAGCAGTTCACGGACAGGGGAGCAGCCCCAGCATTTT. Translating it yields CASSSRTGEQPQHF.